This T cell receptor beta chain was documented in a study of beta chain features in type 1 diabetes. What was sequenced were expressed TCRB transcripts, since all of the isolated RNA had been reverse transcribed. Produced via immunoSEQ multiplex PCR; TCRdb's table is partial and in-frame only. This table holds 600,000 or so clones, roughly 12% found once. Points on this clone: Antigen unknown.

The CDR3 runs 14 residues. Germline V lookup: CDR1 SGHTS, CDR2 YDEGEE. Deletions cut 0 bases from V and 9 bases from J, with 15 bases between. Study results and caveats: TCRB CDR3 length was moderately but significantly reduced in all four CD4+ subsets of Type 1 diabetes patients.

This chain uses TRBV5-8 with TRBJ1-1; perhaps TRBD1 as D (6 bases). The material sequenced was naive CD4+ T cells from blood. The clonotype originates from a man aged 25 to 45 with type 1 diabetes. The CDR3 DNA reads TGTGCCAGCAGCTTGGCAGGGGCACAGGAGAAAGCTTTCTTT. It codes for CASSLAGAQEKAFF.